The T cell receptor beta chain under discussion was sequenced for a study of CD8+CD57+ T cells in acquired aplastic anemia (dated by TCRdb to the late 2010s). With respect to the entire study: DNA extracted from sorted CD4+ and CD8+ cells had a mean of roughly 3.4 ug, with a range of 0.2 to 27.4 ug. An average of approximately 10 million reads for CD4+ cells and approximately 11 million reads for CD8+ cells was obtained from healthy donor samples.

Turning to this clonotype: Its antigen remains undetermined. Its ends do not fully match the called genes, so a read error is possible.

In the study, sorted CD4+ and CD8+ blood T cells from patients with severe aplastic anemia and from healthy subjects underwent deep sequencing of TCR repertoires. Ficoll-Paque density gradient centrifugation was used to isolate peripheral blood mononuclear cells. Before DNA extraction, CD4+ and CD8+ T cells were sorted by FACS or by magnetic beads. Study-wide conclusions, independent of this receptor: No significant difference in CD8+ Simpson's diversity was found between patients and healthy controls (P=0.060). Roughly 30 CD8+ CDR3 sequences were found to be shared between patients and controls, but these sequences appeared to be highly expressed in patients and within the immunodominant clones of the patients.

For CDR1 and CDR2, the germline V gene (reference sequence) lists SEHNR and FQNEAQ. Including the terminal cysteine and phenylalanine, the CDR3 comprises 15 residues. The retained sequence is limited to the CDR3, 45 bases, with the frame set at the first base. TCR beta VDJ combination and CDR3 sequence profiling used genomic DNA as the template. An Illumina HiSeq 2000 was used for TCR repertoire sequencing. In the authors' own workflow: TRBV/TRBJ rearrangement plots, CDR3 size and DJ length profiles, and Simpson's diversity index were used to evaluate the repertoires. The immunodominant clone was defined as the most abundant DNA sequence in deep sequencing data. CDR3 amino acid sequences were checked for sharing between subjects and were compared against published repertoires and the VDJdb database. In TCRdb, the public reads were trimmed at Q25 with fastp and aligned with MiXCR, with productive beta chains retained. Identical CDR3 protein sequences are pooled into one entry, listed with their most common genes and DNA. In this record, the V and J calls reflect TCRdb's handling and not the investigators' own analysis. The sample table contains around 170,000 distinct CDR3 sequences; only one count was recorded for about 60% of them. The ten top clones hold about 50% of the sample.

Sequencing was carried out using sorted CD4+, CD8+, or CD8+CD57+ T cells (not recorded which) from PBMCs. The V and J segments used are TRBV7-9 and TRBJ2-5; 8 junctional bases match TRBD1. The clonotype comes from a human donor in good health. The DNA sequence is TGCGCCAGCAGCTCGCTTTCAGGGGGCGCAGAGACCCAGTACTTC. Protein translation: CASSSLSGGAETQYF.